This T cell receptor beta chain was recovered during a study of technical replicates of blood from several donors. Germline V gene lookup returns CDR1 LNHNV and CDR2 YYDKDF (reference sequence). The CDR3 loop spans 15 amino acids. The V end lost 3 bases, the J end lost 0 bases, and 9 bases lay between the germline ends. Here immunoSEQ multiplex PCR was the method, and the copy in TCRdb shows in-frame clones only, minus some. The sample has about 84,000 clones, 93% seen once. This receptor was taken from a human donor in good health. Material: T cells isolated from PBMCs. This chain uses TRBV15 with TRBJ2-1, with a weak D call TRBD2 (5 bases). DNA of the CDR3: TGTGCCACCAGCAGCCGACTAAACTCCTACAATGAGCAGTTCTTC. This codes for CATSSRLNSYNEQFF. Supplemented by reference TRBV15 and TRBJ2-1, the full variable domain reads DAMVIQNPRYQVTQFGKPVTLSCSQTLNHNVMYWYQQKSSQAPKLLFHYYDKDFNNEADTPDNFQSRRPNTSFCFLDIRSPGLGDTAMYLCATSSRLNSYNEQFFGPGTRLTVL.